A selection of T cell receptor beta chains follows, all from one sample in a study of T-cell reconstitution after alpha-beta-depleted transplantation in children. One entry per CDR3 protein results from TCRdb running MiXCR on the PCR reads. The sample has 530,000 or so distinct CDR3 sequences; roughly 27% are singletons. The source was PBMCs, collected before TCRalphabeta/CD19-depleted stem cell transplant. These receptors all come from a boy less than two years old with Wiskott-Aldrich syndrome, due to receive a stem cell transplant. Each CDR3 is given with its conserved first and last residue. The D gene is left open where the match is weak. Size tells how often a clone was seen (once, few, many) or the class of an expanded clone, and some rows leave it out.

v_call: TRBV20-1; clone_size: few; j_call: TRBJ2-2; d_call: TRBD1; cdr3_nt: TGCAGTGCTAGTCGTACAGGGGTAGACACCGGGGAGCTGTTTTTT; cdr3_aa: CSASRTGVDTGELFF
v_call: TRBV20-1; clone_size: few; j_call: TRBJ1-4; d_call: NA; cdr3_nt: TGCAGTGCTAAAGGGATCCAGGGGAGTGAAAAACTGTTTTTT; cdr3_aa: CSAKGIQGSEKLFF
v_call: TRBV20-1; clone_size: many; j_call: TRBJ1-3; d_call: TRBD1; cdr3_nt: TGCAGTGCTATGACAGGGATACGAAACACCATATATTTT; cdr3_aa: CSAMTGIRNTIYF
v_call: TRBV30; clone_size: few; j_call: TRBJ1-4; d_call: TRBD1; cdr3_nt: TGTGCCTGGAGATGGACAGGCGATGAAAAACTGTTTTTT; cdr3_aa: CAWRWTGDEKLFF
v_call: TRBV5-1; clone_size: few; j_call: TRBJ2-7; d_call: NA; cdr3_nt: TGCGCCAGCAGCTTGGCTTCGGGCCCATACGAGCAGTACTTC; cdr3_aa: CASSLASGPYEQYF
v_call: TRBV5-1; clone_size: NA; j_call: TRBJ1-1; d_call: TRBD1; cdr3_nt: TGCGCCAGCAGCCTACGGGGACAGGGATATACTGAAGCTTTCTTT; cdr3_aa: CASSLRGQGYTEAFF
v_call: TRBV7-9; clone_size: NA; j_call: TRBJ1-2; d_call: NA; cdr3_nt: TGTGCCAGCAGCCCCCAAGCAGGCTACACCTTC; cdr3_aa: CASSPQAGYTF
v_call: TRBV5-1; clone_size: NA; j_call: TRBJ2-5; d_call: TRBD1; cdr3_nt: TGCGCCAGCAGCCCCAGGGGGATGAAGACCCAGTACTTC; cdr3_aa: CASSPRGMKTQYF
v_call: TRBV7-9; clone_size: NA; j_call: TRBJ2-7; d_call: TRBD2; cdr3_nt: TGTGCCAGCAGCTTAAGGGCTAGCGGGAGTGGCGAGCAGTACTTC; cdr3_aa: CASSLRASGSGEQYF
v_call: TRBV29-1; clone_size: NA; j_call: TRBJ1-6; d_call: NA; cdr3_nt: TGCAGCGTCCGGACAGACTATAATTCACCCCTCCACTTT; cdr3_aa: CSVRTDYNSPLHF
v_call: TRBV12-3/TRBV12-4; clone_size: NA; j_call: TRBJ1-1; d_call: TRBD1; cdr3_nt: TGTGCCAGCAGTTTAGGTCGGACAGGGGAGACTGAAGCTTTCTTT; cdr3_aa: CASSLGRTGETEAFF
v_call: TRBV20-1; clone_size: few; j_call: TRBJ2-7; d_call: TRBD1; cdr3_nt: TGCAGTGCGCCCGACAGGGGCAGACAGTACTTC; cdr3_aa: CSAPDRGRQYF
v_call: TRBV5-1; clone_size: few; j_call: TRBJ2-7; d_call: TRBD2; cdr3_nt: TGCGCCAGCAGCTTGAGCGGGAGCGCCTACGAGCAGTACTTC; cdr3_aa: CASSLSGSAYEQYF
v_call: TRBV30; clone_size: few; j_call: TRBJ2-1; d_call: TRBD2; cdr3_nt: TGTGCCTGGAGGAGGACTAGGGGCAGCAATGAGCAGTTCTTC; cdr3_aa: CAWRRTRGSNEQFF
v_call: TRBV7-7; clone_size: NA; j_call: TRBJ2-3; d_call: TRBD1; cdr3_nt: TGTGCCAGCAGCCCAGGGACAGGGGTCCGGACAGATACGCAGTATTTT; cdr3_aa: CASSPGTGVRTDTQYF
v_call: TRBV28; clone_size: NA; j_call: TRBJ2-7; d_call: TRBD1; cdr3_nt: TGTGCCAGCATCCCGGGACAGGGGGCCAAGCAGTACTTC; cdr3_aa: CASIPGQGAKQYF
v_call: TRBV19; clone_size: NA; j_call: TRBJ2-2; d_call: TRBD2; cdr3_nt: TGTGCCAGTAGTAGAATACGGACTAGAGCAAACACCGGGGAGCTGTTTTTT; cdr3_aa: CASSRIRTRANTGELFF
v_call: TRBV5-1; clone_size: NA; j_call: TRBJ2-7; d_call: NA; cdr3_nt: TGCGCCAGCAGTCCGGGACAAGAGTCCTACGAGCAGTACTTC; cdr3_aa: CASSPGQESYEQYF
v_call: TRBV12-3/TRBV12-4; clone_size: few; j_call: TRBJ2-4; d_call: NA; cdr3_nt: TGTGCCAGCAGTTCTGTAGCCAAAAACATTCAGTACTTC; cdr3_aa: CASSSVAKNIQYF
v_call: TRBV15; clone_size: many; j_call: TRBJ2-1; d_call: NA; cdr3_nt: TGTGCCACCAGCAGAGACCCCTTCTCCTACAATGAGCAGTTCTTC; cdr3_aa: CATSRDPFSYNEQFF
v_call: TRBV7-2; clone_size: few; j_call: TRBJ1-5; d_call: NA; cdr3_nt: TGTGCCAGCAGCTTAGGCGGTAGACAGGCACGGCAGCCCCAGCATTTT; cdr3_aa: CASSLGGRQARQPQHF
v_call: TRBV28; clone_size: few; j_call: TRBJ2-1; d_call: TRBD2; cdr3_nt: TGTGCCAGCAGTCCGCTAGCGGGAGAGCAGTTCTTC; cdr3_aa: CASSPLAGEQFF
v_call: TRBV21-1; clone_size: NA; j_call: TRBJ1-2; d_call: NA; cdr3_nt: TGTGCCAGTGGGTCCTATGGCTACACCTTC; cdr3_aa: CASGSYGYTF
v_call: TRBV12-3/TRBV12-4; clone_size: few; j_call: TRBJ2-3; d_call: TRBD2; cdr3_nt: TGTGCCAGCAGCCTACTGGGCGGGAGTAAGGGTACGCAGTATTTT; cdr3_aa: CASSLLGGSKGTQYF
v_call: TRBV20-1; clone_size: NA; j_call: TRBJ2-6; d_call: NA; cdr3_nt: TGCAGTGCTACAATCCACTCTGGGGCCAACGTCCTGACTTTC; cdr3_aa: CSATIHSGANVLTF
v_call: TRBV7-6; clone_size: NA; j_call: TRBJ1-1; d_call: NA; cdr3_nt: TGTGCCAGCAGCGTGGACCATAGCGGCACTGAAGCTTTCTTT; cdr3_aa: CASSVDHSGTEAFF
v_call: TRBV24-1; clone_size: NA; j_call: TRBJ2-3; d_call: NA; cdr3_nt: TGTGCCACCGGGTACGGGGGCACAGATACGCAGTATTTT; cdr3_aa: CATGYGGTDTQYF
v_call: TRBV5-1; clone_size: NA; j_call: TRBJ1-2; d_call: NA; cdr3_nt: TGCGCCAGCAGCTTGGTAGTGGATTCTAACTATGGCTACACCTTC; cdr3_aa: CASSLVVDSNYGYTF
v_call: TRBV4-1; clone_size: few; j_call: TRBJ2-1; d_call: TRBD2; cdr3_nt: TGCGCCAGCAGCCCTAGCGGGCCCTCCTACAATGAGCAGTTCTTC; cdr3_aa: CASSPSGPSYNEQFF
v_call: TRBV18; clone_size: few; j_call: TRBJ1-3; d_call: NA; cdr3_nt: TGTGCCAGCTCTGGACGGAGCTCTGGAAACACCATATATTTT; cdr3_aa: CASSGRSSGNTIYF
v_call: TRBV6-1; clone_size: NA; j_call: TRBJ2-1; d_call: NA; cdr3_nt: TGTGCCAGCAGTGGGCTGGGTGAGCAGTTCTTC; cdr3_aa: CASSGLGEQFF
v_call: TRBV29-1; clone_size: NA; j_call: TRBJ1-1; d_call: TRBD1; cdr3_nt: TGCAGCGTACCAAAACAGGGGGGGACTGAAGCTTTCTTT; cdr3_aa: CSVPKQGGTEAFF
v_call: TRBV6-1; clone_size: NA; j_call: TRBJ2-1; d_call: TRBD2; cdr3_nt: TGTGCCAGCAGTAGGACCGGGACTAGTTATAGCTCCTACAATGAGCAGTTCTTC; cdr3_aa: CASSRTGTSYSSYNEQFF
v_call: TRBV7-3; clone_size: few; j_call: TRBJ2-5; d_call: NA; cdr3_nt: TGTGCCAGCAGCTTAAAAGTCCGGGAGACCCAGTACTTC; cdr3_aa: CASSLKVRETQYF
v_call: TRBV20-1; clone_size: NA; j_call: TRBJ2-5; d_call: NA; cdr3_nt: TGCAGTGCTCCCCTAACTAGCAGTCAAGAGACCCAGTACTTC; cdr3_aa: CSAPLTSSQETQYF
v_call: TRBV15; clone_size: few; j_call: TRBJ1-2; d_call: NA; cdr3_nt: TGTGCCACCAGCGAAAGACGTAACTATGGCTACACCTTC; cdr3_aa: CATSERRNYGYTF